These 12 T cell receptor beta chains were all obtained from the same sample, sequenced in a study of cytomegalovirus exposure and HLA in healthy donors. The primer mix had 60 Vbeta and 13 Jbeta primers. Profiled with immunoSEQ multiplex PCR; TCRdb holds only in-frame clones, not every one. The table includes roughly 180,000 clones, around 81% detected once. The sequenced sample consisted of PBMCs. The receptors originated from a young woman in good health and CMV-seropositive.

The sample holds a few counts of this clone. The gene calls are TRBV14 and TRBJ2-1, with TRBD2 matching over 14 bases. The CDR3 sequence is 16 residues long. With 5 bases clipped from V and 5 bases from J, the junction kept 5 bases outside the gene matches. The V gene's germline CDR1 is SGHDN and CDR2 FVKESK. CDR3 region: CASSCGLAGGHNEQFF. In DNA, the CDR3 is TGTGCCAGCAGCTGCGGACTAGCGGGGGGACACAATGAGCAGTTCTTC.

This clone was seen a few times. The rearrangement joins TRBV27 to TRBJ2-3; D not certain. The ends were cut back, 3 bases at V and 2 bases at J, with 12 bases in the middle. The length of the CDR3 is 15 residues. Germline V CDR1 and CDR2: MNHEY, SMNVEV (reference sequence). The CDR3 reads CASSLRRPSTDTQYF. DNA for the CDR3: TGTGCCAGCAGTTTGCGGAGACCTTCCACAGATACGCAGTATTTT.

V usage is TRBV12-5 and J usage is TRBJ2-5, with 7 bases that match TRBD2. In germline, CDR1 is LGHNT, CDR2 FRNRAP. Trimming cost V 1 base and J 1 base; bases outside gene matches: 0. The CDR3 has 14 residues. CDR3 DNA sequence: TGTGCTAGTGGTTTGGGGACTAGCCAAGAGACCCAGTACTTC. Its protein product is CASGLGTSQETQYF.

In DNA, the CDR3 is TGTGCCAGTAGACAGGGTAGGGGGAACACTGAAGCTTTCTTT. This sequence encodes CASRQGRGNTEAFF. This chain links TRBV19 with TRBJ1-1; D may be TRBD1 (6 bases). The CDR3 has 14 amino acids. V shed 6 bases and J shed 1 base, with 12 bases lying between them. Per the germline V gene, CDR1 is LNHDA and CDR2 is SQIVND (reference sequence).

The V and J genes are TRBV19 and TRBJ1-4; TRBD1 might be the D (6 bases). CDR1 and CDR2 (germline): LNHDA, SQIVND (reference sequence). There are 16 residues in the CDR3. The V end was cut by 3 bases, the J end by 0 bases, with 11 bases between. The CDR3 protein is CASSIRQGPTNEKLFF. The CDR3 bases are TGTGCCAGTAGTATCCGTCAGGGGCCAACTAATGAAAAACTGTTTTTT.

The V and J genes are TRBV6-6 and TRBJ2-3; TRBD2 agrees at 8 bases. V shed 5 bases, J shed 0 bases, and the junction held 4 bases outside the gene matches. CDR3 length: 15 amino acids. Germline CDR1 MNHNY, CDR2 SVGAGI (reference sequence). The CDR3 here is CASSLVAGSTDTQYF. CDR3 DNA: TGTGCCAGCAGTCTCGTAGCGGGGAGCACAGATACGCAGTATTTT.

The rearrangement uses TRBV27 and TRBJ2-5; TRBD2 matches 14 bases. The germline gives CDR1 MNHEY, CDR2 SMNVEV (reference sequence). The CDR3 extends over 16 amino acids. V shed 3 bases and J 2 bases; nucleotides not matched to a gene: 2. The CDR3 nucleotides are TGTGCCAGCAGTTTTCGGACTAGCGGGGGGCAAGAGACCCAGTACTTC. It translates to CASSFRTSGGQETQYF.

The CDR3 DNA sequence: TGTGCCACCAGCATTCTGGCGGGGGATGCGTACAATGAGCAGTTCTTC. This sequence encodes CATSILAGDAYNEQFF. The chain combines TRBV27 with TRBJ2-1, with TRBD2 matching over 7 bases. Losses at the gene ends were 10 bases for V and 4 bases for J; bases not matched to a gene: 16. The CDR3 consists of 16 residues. Germline loops: CDR1 MNHEY, CDR2 SMNVEV (reference sequence).

This clone has a handful of counts. The chain couples TRBV5-5 to TRBJ2-1; TRBD1 might be the D (6 bases). The germline gives CDR1 SGHKS, CDR2 YYEKEE (reference sequence). The germline V and J ends were trimmed by 2 bases and 2 bases, with 11 bases remaining between them. The CDR3 loop spans 15 amino acids. The CDR3 DNA follows: TGTGCCAGCAGCTTTGGGGCAGGGGCCTACAATGAGCAGTTCTTC. Amino acids: CASSFGAGAYNEQFF.

The chain has TRBV29-1 and TRBJ1-2; D remains ambiguous. Germline V gene data show CDR1 as SQVTM and CDR2 as ANQGSEA. CDR3 length: 10 residues. The ends were cut back, 4 bases at V and 8 bases at J, with 8 bases in the middle. The CDR3 sequence is CSVAVGGYTF. The CDR3 DNA reads TGCAGCGTTGCGGTGGGCGGCTACACCTTC.

J is TRBJ2-1 and V is TRBV2, with D possibly being TRBD2 (7 bases). The CDR3 is 13 amino acids. Germline V lookup: CDR1 SNHLY, CDR2 FYNNEI. Trimming removed 6 bases at V and 6 bases at J, with 12 bases between. The CDR3 loop reads CASRGGAINEQFF. The CDR3 coding sequence is TGTGCCAGCAGAGGGGGGGCCATCAATGAGCAGTTCTTC.

The chain joins TRBV6-1 to TRBJ1-1; a possible D gene is TRBD1 (6 bases). The CDR3 contains 14 residues. The ends were cut back, 5 bases at V and 5 bases at J, with 15 bases in the middle. Per germline, CDR1 MNHNS and CDR2 SASEGT. CDR3 bases: TGTGCCAGCAGTCAGTCACAGGGAGGGACTGAAGCTTTCTTT. As protein: CASSQSQGGTEAFF.